The TCR beta chain described here comes from a study of blood T cell repertoires in COVID-19. Study-level information: Acute-phase and convalescent COVID-19 samples originated in the United States, Italy and Spain.

Original handling: Reference gene primer amplification gave estimated nucleated cell counts. Here immunoSEQ multiplex PCR was the method, and the copy in TCRdb shows in-frame clones only, minus some. That table is the source of V, J and clone size, and D and trimming were worked out from the DNA. The sample lists some 74,000 clones; 65% to 85% were seen once. The germline V and J ends were trimmed by 6 bases and 7 bases, with 22 bases remaining between them. The CDR3 is 16 amino acids. Germline CDR1 reads SGHRS; CDR2 reads YFSETQ. This clone occurred a few times. The chain links TRBV5-1 to TRBJ2-2; D is perhaps TRBD1 (5 bases). This clonotype was sampled from a man aged 70 or older with active or convalescent COVID-19. The source material was peripheral blood. CDR3 sequence reads: CASITGPGQVNGELFF. CDR3 nucleotides: TGCGCCAGCATAACCGGGCCAGGGCAAGTTAACGGGGAGCTGTTTTTT. Together with reference TRBV5-1 and TRBJ2-2, the CDR3 gives the full variable domain: KAGVTQTPRYLIKTRGQQVTLSCSPISGHRSVSWYQQTPGQGLQFLFEYFSETQRNKGNFPGRFSGRQFSNSRSEMNVSTLELGDSALYLCASITGPGQVNGELFFGEGSRLTVL.